The clone carrying this TCR beta chain was seen a few times. Its antigen is unknown. These data come from a study of T-cell memory formation after mild COVID-19. Study outcomes and limitations: From day 15 to 85, contracting clones were balanced between CD4 and CD8, whereas later expanders leaned toward CD4+.

Germline CDR1 reads SGHVS; CDR2 reads FQNEAQ. Deletions cut 5 bases from V and 8 bases from J, with 15 bases between. The CDR3 is 13 residues long. Amplification by 5'RACE using constant-segment primers produced TCR alpha and TCR beta cDNA libraries that carried sample barcodes and UMIs. TCRdb analysed the 5' RACE reads with MiXCR anew, one entry per CDR3 protein. The data show 470,000 or so distinct CDR3 sequences, around 18% seen once. This rearrangement joins TRBV7-8 to TRBJ1-2; maybe TRBD1 (6 bases). Sequencing was performed on PBMCs or a T cell subset sorted from them (not recorded which). The receptor was isolated from an adult woman who had mild COVID-19 (a few samples of this study predate the infection). Cell type and time point are not known. CDR3 in DNA: TGTGCCAGCAGCGAACCAGGGGACCTCGGCTACACCTTC. Translated: CASSEPGDLGYTF.